Described below is a single TCR beta chain sequence and its context. Its specificity is unknown. The record originates from a study of T cells in localized non-small cell lung cancer. Overall study results and limits: Of the top 100 tumor clones, median around 62 were in adjacent lung, over 25 among its top 100. Greater T cell density in blood accompanied longer overall survival.

CDR1 and CDR2 (germline): SGHAT, FQNNGV. This CDR3 has 12 residues. The V gene lost 1 base and the J gene lost 5 bases, with 3 bases spanning the gap. Sequenced by immunoSEQ multiplex PCR; TCRdb stores in-frame clones only, minus some. The data show about 48,000 clones, about 80% seen once. The V gene is TRBV11-2, the J gene TRBJ1-5; D gene ambiguous. This clonotype originated in a man aged 40 to 75 with stage I squamous cell lung carcinoma. The starting material was peripheral blood, obtained before any cancer treatment. CDR3 nucleotides: TGTGCCAGCAGCTTAGGGGATCAGCCCCAGCATTTT. As protein: CASSLGDQPQHF. The variable domain in full, completed from reference TRBV11-2 and TRBJ1-5, reads EAGVAQSPRYKIIEKRQSVAFWCNPISGHATLYWYQQILGQGPKLLIQFQNNGVVDDSQLPKDRFSAERLKGVDSTLKIQPAKLEDSAVYLCASSLGDQPQHFGDGTRLSIL.